This TCR beta chain came from a study of blood T cell repertoires in COVID-19. The wider study: The United States, Italy and Spain supplied acute and convalescent COVID-19 samples. The cDNA or gDNA used as material had been derived from T cells, B-cell-depleted T cells, or PBMCs.

Trimming cost V 3 bases and J 2 bases, with 5 bases left between them. Germline CDR1 reads LGHDT; CDR2 reads YNNKEL (reference sequence). This CDR3 region has 13 residues. Authors' analysis steps: By means of reference gene primer amplification, nucleated cell counts were estimated. Sequenced by immunoSEQ multiplex PCR; TCRdb stores in-frame clones only, minus some. V, J and clone size derive from that table, while D and trimming were established from the DNA sequence. The sample has some 130,000 clones, approximately 89% seen once; the top ten hold about 10%. This clone was counted a few times. Seattle's enrolled individuals joined amid active infection and were then monitored longitudinally.

The TCR comes from a woman in her sixties or seventies with COVID-19, enrolled during active disease. This chain joins TRBV3-1 (or the pseudogene TRBV3-2) and TRBJ1-3; D gene ambiguous. Sequenced: peripheral blood. In DNA form, the CDR3 reads TGTGCCAGCAGCCAGACTACTGGAAACACCATATATTTT. Protein product: CASSQTTGNTIYF.